The entry that follows covers one T cell receptor beta chain sequence. Its specificity is not known. Sequenced with the Oncomine TCR Beta short-read assay was DNA taken from cultured CD4+ T cells. The authors extracted genomic DNA from cultured CD4+ T cells. TCRdb re-called the PCR reads with MiXCR, one entry per CDR3 protein. The sample carries 6,500 to 8,000 distinct CDR3 sequences, around half recorded once. These data are taken from a study of vaccination and CD4 T cells after COVID-19. Across the whole study: The peptides that stimulated the cells were overlapping spike peptides from SARS-CoV-2, HCoV-NL63, HCoV-OC43 and HCoV-229E.

Trimming cost V 5 bases and J 4 bases, with 21 bases left between them. This CDR3 contains 16 residues. Per germline, CDR1 SGHVS and CDR2 FQNEAQ. The treatment is: approximately 9-day PBMC culture with coronavirus spike peptide pools or control peptides (ViraFEST assay). These CD4+ T cells came from an unexposed donor, sampled before the COVID-19 pandemic (2011-2018). The clonotype originates from a human donor in good health. The V gene is TRBV7-8, the J gene TRBJ2-7; D tentatively reads TRBD1 or TRBD2 (6 bases each). Input material: CD4+ T cells from blood, cultured in vitro. The CDR3 sequence is CASSQGGGGEVYEQYF. CDR3 DNA sequence: TGTGCCAGCAGCCAAGGGGGAGGTGGAGAGGTTTACGAGCAGTACTTC. Full variable domain (remainder filled in from reference TRBV7-8 and TRBJ2-7): GAGVSQSPRYKVAKRGQDVALRCDPISGHVSLFWYQQALGQGPEFLTYFQNEAQLDKSGLPSDRFFAERPEGSVSTLKIQRTQQEDSAVYLCASSQGGGGEVYEQYFGPGTRLTVT.